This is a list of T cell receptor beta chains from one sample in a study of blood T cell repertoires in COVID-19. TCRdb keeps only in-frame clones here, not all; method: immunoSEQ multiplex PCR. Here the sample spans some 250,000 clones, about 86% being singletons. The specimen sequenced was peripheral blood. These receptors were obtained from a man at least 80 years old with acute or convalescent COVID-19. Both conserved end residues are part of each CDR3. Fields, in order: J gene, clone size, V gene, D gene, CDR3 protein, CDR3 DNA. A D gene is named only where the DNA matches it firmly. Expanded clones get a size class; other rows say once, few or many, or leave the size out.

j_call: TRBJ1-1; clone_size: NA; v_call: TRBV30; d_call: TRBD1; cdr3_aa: CAWTRPGGTEAFF; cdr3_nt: TGTGCCTGGACTCGTCCAGGGGGAACTGAAGCTTTCTTT
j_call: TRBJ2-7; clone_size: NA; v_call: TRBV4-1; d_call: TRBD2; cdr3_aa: CASSHARGGYEQYF; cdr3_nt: TGCGCCAGCAGCCACGCCCGGGGGGGTTACGAGCAGTACTTC
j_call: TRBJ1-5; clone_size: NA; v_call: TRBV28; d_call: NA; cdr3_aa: CASSADDQPQHF; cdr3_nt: TGTGCCAGCAGTGCAGATGATCAGCCCCAGCATTTT
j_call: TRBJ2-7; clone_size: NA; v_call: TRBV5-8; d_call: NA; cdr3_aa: CASSQRQGYSYEQYF; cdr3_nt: TGTGCCAGCAGCCAAAGGCAGGGATACTCCTACGAGCAGTACTTC
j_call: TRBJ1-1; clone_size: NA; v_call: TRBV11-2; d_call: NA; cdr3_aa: CASSLYGDEAFF; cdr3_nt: TGTGCCAGCAGCTTATATGGAGACGAAGCTTTCTTT
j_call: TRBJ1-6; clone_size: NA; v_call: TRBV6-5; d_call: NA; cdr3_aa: CASSKQVAETPLHF; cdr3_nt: TGTGCCAGCAGTAAACAGGTAGCTGAGACACCCCTCCACTTT
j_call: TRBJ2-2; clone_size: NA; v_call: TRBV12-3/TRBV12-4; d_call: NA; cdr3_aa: CASIEGAGELFF; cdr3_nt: TGTGCCAGCATAGAAGGGGCCGGGGAGCTGTTTTTT
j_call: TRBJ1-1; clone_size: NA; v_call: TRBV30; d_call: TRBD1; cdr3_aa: CAWSVRTGGVRATEAFF; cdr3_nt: TGTGCCTGGAGTGTAAGGACAGGGGGCGTTCGGGCCACTGAAGCTTTCTTT
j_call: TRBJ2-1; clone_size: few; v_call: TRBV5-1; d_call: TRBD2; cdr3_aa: CASMVTGLAGNEQFF; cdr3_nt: TGCGCCAGCATGGTGACGGGACTAGCGGGCAATGAGCAGTTCTTC
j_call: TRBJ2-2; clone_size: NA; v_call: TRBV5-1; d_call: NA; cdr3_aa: CASSRYTGELFF; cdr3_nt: TGCGCCAGCAGCCGGTATACCGGGGAGCTGTTTTTT
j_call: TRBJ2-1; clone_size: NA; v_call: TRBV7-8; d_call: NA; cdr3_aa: CASSHDSNLVNEQFF; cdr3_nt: TGTGCCAGCAGCCACGACAGTAACCTAGTGAATGAGCAGTTCTTC
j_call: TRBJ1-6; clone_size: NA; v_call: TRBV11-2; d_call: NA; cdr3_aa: CASSLERGPLHF; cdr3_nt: TGTGCCAGCAGCTTAGAAAGGGGCCCCCTCCACTTT
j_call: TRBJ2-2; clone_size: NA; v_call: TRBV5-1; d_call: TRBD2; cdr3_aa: CASSLVGGSQSNTGELFF; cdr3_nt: TGCGCCAGCAGCTTGGTCGGGGGGTCCCAATCGAACACCGGGGAGCTGTTTTTT
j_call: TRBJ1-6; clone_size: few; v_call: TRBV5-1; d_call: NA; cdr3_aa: CASRFGTGDNSPLHF; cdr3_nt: TGCGCCAGCAGATTCGGAACAGGAGATAATTCACCCCTCCACTTT
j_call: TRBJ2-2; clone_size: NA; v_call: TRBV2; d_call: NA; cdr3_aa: CASSPQGLATGELFF; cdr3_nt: TGTGCCAGCAGCCCCCAAGGGCTAGCCACCGGGGAGCTGTTTTTT
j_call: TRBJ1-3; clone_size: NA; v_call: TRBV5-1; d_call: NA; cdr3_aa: CASSLDTNSGNTIYF; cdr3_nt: TGCGCCAGCAGCTTGGACACCAACTCTGGAAACACCATATATTTT
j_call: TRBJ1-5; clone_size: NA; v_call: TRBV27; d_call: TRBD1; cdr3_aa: CASSTWTGGNPRPQHF; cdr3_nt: TGTGCCAGCAGTACTTGGACAGGGGGCAATCCTCGGCCCCAGCATTTT
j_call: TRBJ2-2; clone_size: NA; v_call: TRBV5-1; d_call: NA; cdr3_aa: CASRLGTGNTGELFF; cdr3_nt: TGCGCCAGCAGATTGGGAACAGGGAACACCGGGGAGCTGTTTTTT
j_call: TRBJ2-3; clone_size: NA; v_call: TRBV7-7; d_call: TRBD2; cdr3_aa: CASSLSSGRTDTQYF; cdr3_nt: TGTGCCAGCAGCTTGTCTAGCGGGCGCACAGATACGCAGTATTTT
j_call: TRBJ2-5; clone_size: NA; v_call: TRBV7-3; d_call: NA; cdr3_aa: CASSRGSGETQYF; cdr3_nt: TGTGCCAGCAGCAGGGGGAGTGGAGAGACCCAGTACTTC
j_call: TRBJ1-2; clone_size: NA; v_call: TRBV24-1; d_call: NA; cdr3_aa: CATSDGLGYGYTF; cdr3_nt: TGTGCCACCAGTGATGGCCTCGGGTATGGCTACACCTTC
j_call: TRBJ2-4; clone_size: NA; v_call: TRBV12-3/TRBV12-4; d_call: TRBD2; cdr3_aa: CANPRGGRSF; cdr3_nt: TGTGCCAACCCCCGGGGGGGTCGGAGCTTC
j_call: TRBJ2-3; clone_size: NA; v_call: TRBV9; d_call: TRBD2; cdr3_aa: CASSVGGSGATDTQYF; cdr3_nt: TGTGCCAGCAGCGTAGGGGGAAGCGGGGCCACAGATACGCAGTATTTT
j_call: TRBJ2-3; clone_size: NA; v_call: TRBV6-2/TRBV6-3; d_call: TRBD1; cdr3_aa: CASSLLRTGGSDTQYF; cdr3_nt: TGTGCCAGCAGTTTGCTGAGGACAGGGGGCTCAGATACGCAGTATTTT
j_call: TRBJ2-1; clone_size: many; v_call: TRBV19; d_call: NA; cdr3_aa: CASSIFSQGRRNEQFF; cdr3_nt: TGTGCCAGTAGTATATTTTCCCAGGGCCGAAGGAATGAGCAGTTCTTC
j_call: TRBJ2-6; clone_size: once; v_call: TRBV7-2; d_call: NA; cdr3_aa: CASSLKTTTGANVLTF; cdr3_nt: TGTGCCAGCAGTTTGAAGACAACGACTGGGGCCAACGTCCTGACTTTC
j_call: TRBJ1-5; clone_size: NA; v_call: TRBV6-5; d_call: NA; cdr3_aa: CASSSPRQGNQPQHF; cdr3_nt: TGTGCCAGCAGTTCCCCCAGGCAGGGCAATCAGCCCCAGCATTTT
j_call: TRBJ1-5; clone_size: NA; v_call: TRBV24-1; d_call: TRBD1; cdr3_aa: CATSDSKTGVHNQPQHF; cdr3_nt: TGTGCCACCAGTGACTCCAAGACAGGGGTCCACAATCAGCCCCAGCATTTT
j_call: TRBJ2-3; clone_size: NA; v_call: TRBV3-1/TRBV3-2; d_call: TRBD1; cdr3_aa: CASSRKGQSGRDTQYF; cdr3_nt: TGTGCCAGCAGTCGTAAGGGACAGTCAGGCAGGGATACGCAGTATTTT
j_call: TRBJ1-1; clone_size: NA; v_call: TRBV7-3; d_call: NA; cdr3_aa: CASSLDRGGEAFF; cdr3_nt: TGTGCCAGCAGCTTAGATAGGGGGGGTGAAGCTTTCTTT
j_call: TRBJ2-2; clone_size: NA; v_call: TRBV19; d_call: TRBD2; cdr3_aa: CATRGRNTGELFF; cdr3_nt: TGTGCCACCCGCGGGAGAAACACCGGGGAGCTGTTTTTT
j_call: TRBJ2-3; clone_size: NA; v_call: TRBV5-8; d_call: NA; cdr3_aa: CASSLGLRTPTDTQYF; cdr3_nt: TGTGCCAGCAGCTTGGGGCTCAGAACCCCCACAGATACGCAGTATTTT
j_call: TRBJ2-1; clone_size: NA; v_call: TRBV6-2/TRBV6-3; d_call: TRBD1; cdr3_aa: CASSADRVRGWTEQFF; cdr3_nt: TGTGCCAGCAGTGCGGACAGGGTCCGCGGCTGGACTGAGCAGTTCTTC
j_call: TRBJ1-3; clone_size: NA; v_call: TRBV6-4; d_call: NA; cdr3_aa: CASSDSKGAGNTIYF; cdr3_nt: TGTGCCAGCAGTGACTCGAAAGGGGCTGGAAACACCATATATTTT
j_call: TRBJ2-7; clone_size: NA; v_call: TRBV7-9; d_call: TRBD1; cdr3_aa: CASSAGTGDPYEQYF; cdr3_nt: TGTGCCAGCAGCGCAGGGACAGGGGATCCCTACGAGCAGTACTTC
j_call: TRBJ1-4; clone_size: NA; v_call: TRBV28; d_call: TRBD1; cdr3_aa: CASSIGTAATNEKLFF; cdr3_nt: TGTGCCAGCAGTATTGGGACAGCGGCAACTAATGAAAAACTGTTTTTT
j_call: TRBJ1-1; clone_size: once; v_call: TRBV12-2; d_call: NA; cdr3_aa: CASRLRTGGAPDTEAFF; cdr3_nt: TGTGCAAGTCGCTTAAGGACAGGGGGCGCCCCGGACACTGAAGCTTTCTTT
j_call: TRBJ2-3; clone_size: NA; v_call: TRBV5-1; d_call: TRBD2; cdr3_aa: CASKAGDQDTQYF; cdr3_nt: TGCGCCAGCAAGGCGGGAGATCAAGATACGCAGTATTTT
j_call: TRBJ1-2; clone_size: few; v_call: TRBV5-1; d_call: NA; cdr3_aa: CASSPIPGGADGYTF; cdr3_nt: TGCGCCAGCAGCCCAATACCCGGGGGGGCGGATGGCTACACCTTC
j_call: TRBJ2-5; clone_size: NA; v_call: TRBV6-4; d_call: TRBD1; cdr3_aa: CASSADRGETQYF; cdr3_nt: TGTGCCAGCAGTGCCGACAGGGGAGAGACCCAGTACTTC
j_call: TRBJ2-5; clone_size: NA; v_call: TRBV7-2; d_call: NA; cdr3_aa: CASSRGETQYF; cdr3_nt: TGTGCCAGCAGCAGAGGGGAGACCCAGTACTTC
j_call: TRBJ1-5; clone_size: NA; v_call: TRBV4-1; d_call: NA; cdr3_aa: CASSQDRGSNQPQHF; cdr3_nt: TGCGCCAGCAGCCAAGACAGGGGTAGCAATCAGCCCCAGCATTTT
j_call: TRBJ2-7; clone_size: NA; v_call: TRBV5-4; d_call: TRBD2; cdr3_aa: CASSTGGLAGTYEQYF; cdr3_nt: TGTGCCAGCAGCACGGGGGGTCTAGCGGGGACCTACGAGCAGTACTTC
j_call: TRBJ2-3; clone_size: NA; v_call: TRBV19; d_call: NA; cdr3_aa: CASSIGGRVADTQYF; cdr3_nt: TGTGCCAGTAGTATTGGGGGCAGGGTGGCAGATACGCAGTATTTT
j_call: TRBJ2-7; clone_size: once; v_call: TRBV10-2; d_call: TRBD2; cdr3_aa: CASSGLAGSIPYEQYF; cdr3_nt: TGCGCCAGCAGTGGACTAGCGGGGTCGATCCCCTACGAGCAGTACTTC
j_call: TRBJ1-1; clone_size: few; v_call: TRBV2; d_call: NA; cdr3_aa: CASSDMLRASFF; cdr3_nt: TGTGCCAGCAGTGACATGCTCCGCGCTTCTTTCTTT
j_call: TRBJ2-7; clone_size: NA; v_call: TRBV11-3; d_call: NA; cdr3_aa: CASSPGQGTGGFYEQYF; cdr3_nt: TGTGCCAGCAGCCCAGGACAGGGCACGGGGGGTTTCTACGAGCAGTACTTC
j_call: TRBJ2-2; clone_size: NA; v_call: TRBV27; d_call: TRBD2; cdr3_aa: CASSTEPVSGLAGDTGELFF; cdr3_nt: TGTGCCAGCAGTACTGAACCTGTCTCGGGACTAGCGGGAGACACCGGGGAGCTGTTTTTT
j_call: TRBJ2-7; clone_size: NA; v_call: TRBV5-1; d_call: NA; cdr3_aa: CASSLDQTFYEQYF; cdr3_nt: TGCGCCAGCAGCTTGGACCAGACATTCTACGAGCAGTACTTC
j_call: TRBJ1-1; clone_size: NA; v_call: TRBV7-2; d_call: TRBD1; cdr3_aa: CASSLTGGVEAFF; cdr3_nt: TGTGCCAGCAGCTTGACAGGGGGCGTCGAAGCTTTCTTT
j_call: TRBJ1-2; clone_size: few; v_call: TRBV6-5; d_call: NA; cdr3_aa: CASMTFGVLYGYTF; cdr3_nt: TGTGCCAGCATGACATTCGGGGTCCTCTATGGCTACACCTTC
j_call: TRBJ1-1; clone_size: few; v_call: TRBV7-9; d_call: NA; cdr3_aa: CASSLEQGRTEAFF; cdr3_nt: TGTGCCAGCAGCTTAGAACAGGGACGAACTGAAGCTTTCTTT
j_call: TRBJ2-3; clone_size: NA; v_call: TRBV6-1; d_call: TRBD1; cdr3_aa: CASSGHHRQGKSADTQYF; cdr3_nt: TGTGCCAGCAGTGGCCATCACCGACAGGGTAAGAGTGCAGATACGCAGTATTTT
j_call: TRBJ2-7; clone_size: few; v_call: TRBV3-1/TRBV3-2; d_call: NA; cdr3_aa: CASSPAVLGMFYEQYF; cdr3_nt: TGTGCCAGCAGCCCCGCGGTGCTCGGAATGTTCTACGAGCAGTACTTC
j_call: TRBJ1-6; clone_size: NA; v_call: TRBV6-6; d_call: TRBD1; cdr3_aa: CAAAETGGSSPLHF; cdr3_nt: TGTGCCGCAGCCGAGACAGGGGGCAGTTCACCCCTCCACTTT
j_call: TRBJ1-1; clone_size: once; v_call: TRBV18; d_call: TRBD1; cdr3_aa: CASYAGTGARGTEAFF; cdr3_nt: TGTGCCAGCTACGCCGGGACAGGGGCGAGGGGCACTGAAGCTTTCTTT
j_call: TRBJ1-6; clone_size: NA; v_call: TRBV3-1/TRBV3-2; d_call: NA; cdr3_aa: CASSQEGGGSNSPLHF; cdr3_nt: TGTGCCAGCAGCCAAGAAGGAGGAGGATCTAATTCACCCCTCCACTTT
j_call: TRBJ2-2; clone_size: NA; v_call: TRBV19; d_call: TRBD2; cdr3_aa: CASSPRLAGDHGELFF; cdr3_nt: TGTGCCAGTAGTCCCCGACTAGCGGGAGATCACGGGGAGCTGTTTTTT
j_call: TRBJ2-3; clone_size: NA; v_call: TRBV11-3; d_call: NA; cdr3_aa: CASSTRGTDTQYF; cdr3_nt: TGTGCCAGCAGCACCAGGGGCACAGATACGCAGTATTTT
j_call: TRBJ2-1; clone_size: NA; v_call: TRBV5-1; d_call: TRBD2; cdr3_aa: CASSLMGGRGSYNEQFF; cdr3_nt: TGCGCCAGCAGCTTGATGGGGGGGAGAGGATCGTACAATGAGCAGTTCTTC